This T cell receptor (beta chain) appears in the sequencing data of a study of T cells in Graves' hyperthyroidism and ophthalmopathy. RNA transcripts gave rise to amplified TCR beta CDR3 regions. The HTBI primer set served for first-round RT-PCR of the TCR CDR3. One entry per CDR3 protein results from TCRdb running MiXCR on the multiplex PCR reads. This sample has 250,000 to 300,000 distinct CDR3 sequences; roughly 18% occur once, and the top ten carry roughly 39%. This clonotype was detected many times. There are 14 residues in the CDR3. V lost 2 bases and J lost 0, with 8 bases in between. Germline V gene lookup returns CDR1 SGHRS and CDR2 YFSETQ. More than 8.5 ml of fresh peripheral blood supplied the PBMCs.

The specimen was blood. This TCR derives from a man aged 50-60 years with Graves' ophthalmopathy. The rearrangement links TRBV5-1 to TRBJ1-1; no reliable D call. The CDR3 is CASSFESMNTEAFF. In DNA, the CDR3 is TGCGCCAGCAGCTTTGAATCCATGAACACTGAAGCTTTCTTT.